This record looks at one TCR beta chain sequence and its context. What it binds is not known. V shed 7 bases and J 7 bases; nucleotides not matched to a gene: 8. The CDR3 covers 13 residues. The germline V gene has CDR1 LNHNV and CDR2 YYDKDF (reference sequence). These data come from a study of cytomegalovirus exposure and HLA in healthy donors. Study outcomes and limitations: The study labeled 150 to 200 TCR beta chains cytomegalovirus-associated. An analysis that came later showed most CMV-associated TCR beta chains appearing HLA-restricted. Several top significant clusters appeared, in a later analysis, to be linked to common viral pathogens. Generally TCR sequences proved uncommon, though certain public TCRs appeared in numerous donors.

A multiplex PCR was run with 60 Vbeta primers and 13 Jbeta primers. Generated by immunoSEQ multiplex PCR, the TCRdb table keeps only in-frame clones and is missing some. Seen here are about 160,000 clones, 80% to 85% observed once, and the top ten hold 0.95% to 1.5%. The rearrangement uses TRBV15 and TRBJ1-2, with 8 bases matching TRBD1. This receptor was obtained from a boy younger than 10 in good health and CMV-seronegative. The sequenced material came from PBMCs. The CDR3 sequence is CATTAGGSGGYTF. The CDR3 nucleotides read TGTGCCACCACCGCAGGGGGCTCAGGTGGCTACACCTTC.